The 2 T cell receptor beta chains given below trace back to one sample, sequenced in a study of blood T cell repertoires in COVID-19. Here immunoSEQ multiplex PCR was the method, and the copy in TCRdb shows in-frame clones only, minus some. This repertoire shows about 100,000 clones, almost 80% found once; its top ten account for 9% to 13%. The sample taken for sequencing was peripheral blood. These receptor sequences come from a woman between 70 and 85 years old with acute or convalescent COVID-19.

There are a few counts of this clone. The V call is TRBV3-1 (or the pseudogene TRBV3-2), the J call TRBJ2-7; D is perhaps TRBD2 (5 bases). The CDR3 runs 12 residues. CDR1 is LGHDT, CDR2 YNNKEL, per germline (reference sequence). V lost 2 bases to trimming and J lost 4 bases, with 6 bases between them. The CDR3 reads CASSQTRYEQYF. The DNA of the CDR3 is TGTGCCAGCAGCCAAACTAGATACGAGCAGTACTTC.

CDR3 loop: CASSRLSMGQGNEQYF. CDR3 DNA: TGTGCCAGTAGTCGACTCTCGATGGGACAGGGAAACGAGCAGTACTTC. The gene calls are TRBV19 and TRBJ2-7; the match to TRBD1 covers 9 bases. Germline CDR1 is LNHDA and CDR2 is SQIVND (reference sequence). V dropped 5 bases and J dropped 5; count of bases not matched to a gene: 13. This CDR3 is built from 16 residues.